These 24 T cell receptor beta chains share one sample of origin, sequenced in a study of T cell responses to AZD1222 COVID-19 vaccine. Method: immunoSEQ multiplex PCR; TCRdb's copy keeps in-frame clones and lacks some. The table lists 100,000 or so clones, more than 75% of them singletons. The specimen was peripheral blood, collected on day 0 of AZD1222 vaccination. The receptors were sampled from an adult in good health.

J is TRBJ2-2 and V is TRBV24-1; 9 bases line up with TRBD1. This CDR3 spans 17 amino acids. V was clipped by 3 bases and J by 0 bases; unmatched bases: 4. Germline V gives CDR1 KGHDR, CDR2 SFDVKD. CDR3 in DNA: TGTGCCACCAGTGATACCCGACAGGGGGCGAACACCGGGGAGCTGTTTTTT. Translation gives CATSDTRQGANTGELFF.

The genes are TRBV28 and TRBJ2-7, with D perhaps assigned TRBD1 or TRBD2 (7 bases each). The CDR3 contains 15 residues. Trimming pared 7 bases from V and 2 bases from J, leaving 18 bases between. Germline CDR1 is MDHEN and CDR2 is SYDVKM. CDR3 bases: TGTGCCAGCACCCAGGGGGGGGCCCCTACCTACGAGCAGTACTTC. Translation gives CASTQGGAPTYEQYF. Full variable domain (outside the CDR3, taken from reference TRBV28 and TRBJ2-7): DVKVTQSSRYLVKRTGEKVFLECVQDMDHENMFWYRQDPGLGLRLIYFSYDVKMKEKGDIPEGYSVSREKKERFSLILESASTNQTSMYLCASTQGGAPTYEQYFGPGTRLTVT.

The CDR3: CASNAVAGGYNEQFF. The DNA of the CDR3 is TGCGCCAGCAACGCGGTGGCGGGAGGATACAATGAGCAGTTCTTC. The chain employs TRBV5-1 and TRBJ2-1; 8 nucleotides line up with TRBD2. The CDR3 loop spans 15 amino acids. Germline CDR1 reads SGHRS; CDR2 reads YFSETQ. V shed 6 bases and J 4 bases; nucleotides not matched to a gene: 9.

V usage is TRBV5-1 and J usage is TRBJ2-7; D is undetermined. With 4 bases removed from V and 2 bases from J, the gap between germline ends came to 10 bases. This CDR3 spans 13 amino acids. The germline V gene encodes CDR1 SGHRS and CDR2 YFSETQ. CDR3 coding DNA: TGCGCCAGCAGCCCGCAGGTACCCTACGAGCAGTACTTC. Its translation is CASSPQVPYEQYF. Full variable domain (outside the CDR3, taken from reference TRBV5-1 and TRBJ2-7): KAGVTQTPRYLIKTRGQQVTLSCSPISGHRSVSWYQQTPGQGLQFLFEYFSETQRNKGNFPGRFSGRQFSNSRSEMNVSTLELGDSALYLCASSPQVPYEQYFGPGTRLTVT.

The gene calls are TRBV14 and TRBJ2-3, with D unresolved. This CDR3 comprises 14 residues. Trimming removed 2 bases from V and 2 bases from J, with 8 bases in between. From germline, CDR1 is SGHDN and CDR2 FVKESK. This chain's CDR3 is CASSQNYDTDTQYF. Here the CDR3 DNA reads TGTGCCAGCAGCCAAAACTACGACACAGATACGCAGTATTTT.

This chain connects TRBV7-9 to TRBJ2-7, with no clear D. V was clipped by 5 bases and J by 2 bases, with 4 bases between them. The germline gives CDR1 SEHNR, CDR2 FQNEAQ (reference sequence). This CDR3 has 11 residues. CDR3 sequence: CASSRTYEQYF. The CDR3 region has the DNA TGTGCCAGCAGCCGGACCTACGAGCAGTACTTC.

The rearrangement uses TRBV4-1 and TRBJ1-1; D ambiguous. The CDR3 is made up of 13 amino acids. Between the trimmed V and J ends, which lost 1 base and 0 bases, there was a span of 3 bases. Germline-derived CDR1 and CDR2 are MGHRA and YSYEKL. CDR3 DNA sequence: TGCGCCAGCAGCCAAGTAGTGAACACTGAAGCTTTCTTT. Its protein product is CASSQVVNTEAFF.

This sequence joins TRBV11-2 and TRBJ1-5; 8 nucleotides match TRBD1. Germline values: CDR1 SGHAT, CDR2 FQNNGV. V lost 5 bases, J lost 2 bases, and 8 bases stayed unmatched. CDR3 length: 16 residues. This CDR3 reads CASSAQSTGGNQPQHF. The CDR3 nucleotides read TGTGCCAGCAGCGCACAATCGACAGGGGGCAATCAGCCCCAGCATTTT.

The V and J genes are TRBV18 and TRBJ1-4; 8 nucleotides line up with TRBD1. J was trimmed by 8 bases and V by 5 bases; bases with no gene match: 4. The germline V gene has CDR1 KGHSH and CDR2 LQKENI. This CDR3 region has 13 residues. The CDR3 nucleotides read TGTGCCAGCTCAGGACAGGGTGGAGAAAAACTGTTTTTT. As protein: CASSGQGGEKLFF.

This chain uses TRBV6-6 with TRBJ2-6, with a tentative D call TRBD1 (6 bases). V dropped 4 bases and J dropped 2 bases, with 9 bases sitting between them. Germline loops: CDR1 MNHNY, CDR2 SVGAGI (reference sequence). The CDR3 sequence is 15 residues long. For the CDR3, the DNA is TGTGCCAGCAGTTTCCGGACAGCTGGGGCCAACGTCCTGACTTTC. Translated: CASSFRTAGANVLTF.

In DNA, the CDR3 is TGTGCCAGCAGCCCCGGGGAGGGAGACTCCTACGAGCAGTACTTC. Its protein is CASSPGEGDSYEQYF. This sequence joins TRBV11-3 and TRBJ2-7; 7 nucleotides align to TRBD2. This CDR3 has 15 amino acids. V shed 5 bases, J shed 0 bases, and the junction held 7 bases outside the gene matches. From germline, CDR1 is SGHNT and CDR2 YENEEA.

The chain links TRBV7-9 to TRBJ1-2; the match to TRBD1 covers 7 bases. Germline CDR1 reads SEHNR; CDR2 reads FQNEAQ (reference sequence). The CDR3 contains 13 residues. V was clipped by 5 bases and J by 8 bases; unmatched bases: 8. The CDR3 DNA follows: TGTGCCAGCAGCCAACTGAACAGGGGCGGCTACACCTTC. Its protein product is CASSQLNRGGYTF.

CDR3 nucleotide sequence: TGTGCCTGGAGGGAGGTCACAACCTCTGGAAACACCATATATTTT. It yields the protein CAWREVTTSGNTIYF. V usage is TRBV30 and J usage is TRBJ1-3; D is undetermined. Trimming pared 3 bases from V and 0 bases from J, leaving 12 bases between. Germline CDR1 GTSNPN, CDR2 SVGIG (reference sequence). The CDR3 runs to 15 residues.

The rearrangement joins TRBV24-1 to TRBJ2-1, with 9 bases fitting TRBD1. Unmatched junction bases numbered 8, after V lost 5 bases and J lost 4 bases. CDR1 is KGHDR and CDR2 is SFDVKD in the germline V gene. This CDR3 region has 16 residues. The CDR3 nucleotides read TGTGCCACCAGTGGATCCCGGGACAGGGCTTACAATGAGCAGTTCTTC. Translated: CATSGSRDRAYNEQFF.

The CDR3 here is CASSLGQSETQYF. The CDR3 region has the DNA TGTGCCAGCAGTTTAGGGCAGTCGGAGACCCAGTACTTC. V is TRBV12-3 or TRBV12-4 and J is TRBJ2-5; D not resolved. The CDR3 has 13 residues. Trimming cost V 1 base and J 5 bases, with 8 bases left between them.

The rearrangement uses TRBV7-3 and TRBJ2-1; 9 bases agree with TRBD2. Germline CDR1 SGHTA, CDR2 FQGTGA. The CDR3 sequence is 16 residues long. The ends lost 5 bases at V and 4 bases at J; junction bases unmatched: 9. This CDR3 is CASSVVAGVGYNEQFF. The DNA of the CDR3 is TGTGCCAGCAGCGTCGTAGCGGGAGTAGGGTACAATGAGCAGTTCTTC. The full variable domain, in which reference TRBV7-3 and TRBJ2-1 provide the parts outside the CDR3, is GAGVSQTPSNKVTEKGKYVELRCDPISGHTALYWYRQSLGQGPEFLIYFQGTGAADDSGLPNDRFFAVRPEGSVSTLKIQRTERGDSAVYLCASSVVAGVGYNEQFFGPGTRLTVL.

The V call is TRBV29-1, the J call TRBJ2-3; D may be TRBD1 (5 bases). This CDR3 is 13 amino acids long. Between the trimmed V and J ends, which lost 4 bases and 2 bases, there was a span of 10 bases. Germline lookup yields CDR1 SQVTM and CDR2 ANQGSEA. In nucleotides, the CDR3 is TGCAGCGTTGCCAGGGCCTCCACAGATACGCAGTATTTT. It yields the protein CSVARASTDTQYF.

The chain carries TRBV3-1 (or the pseudogene TRBV3-2) and TRBJ2-7, with D perhaps TRBD2 (5 bases). CDR1 is LGHDT, CDR2 YNNKEL, per germline (reference sequence). This CDR3 comprises 15 residues. The ends were cut back, 4 bases at V and 0 bases at J, with 13 bases in the middle. CDR3 protein: CASSLERRRSYEQYF. The CDR3 DNA reads TGTGCCAGCAGCCTCGAGCGGAGACGCTCCTACGAGCAGTACTTC.

The chain uses TRBV9 and TRBJ1-6; D possibly corresponds to TRBD1 (5 bases). The V end was cut by 0 bases, the J end by 0 bases, with 7 bases between. The length of the CDR3 is 16 residues. Looked up from germline, CDR1 is SGDLS and CDR2 is YYNGEE. CDR3 in DNA: TGTGCCAGCAGCGTAGGCGACAGCTCCTATAATTCACCCCTCCACTTT. Its translation is CASSVGDSSYNSPLHF. Complete variable domain (other parts from reference TRBV9 and TRBJ1-6): DSGVTQTPKHLITATGQRVTLRCSPRSGDLSVYWYQQSLDQGLQFLIQYYNGEERAKGNILERFSAQQFPDLHSELNLSSLELGDSALYFCASSVGDSSYNSPLHFGNGTRLTVT.

The V gene is TRBV5-4, the J gene TRBJ2-7, with a weak D call TRBD1 (6 bases). The CDR3 runs to 13 residues. Germline V gene lookup returns CDR1 SGHNT and CDR2 YYREEE (reference sequence). The germline V and J ends were trimmed by 4 bases and 1 base, with 9 bases remaining between them. CDR3: CASSPDSSYEQYF. In DNA, the CDR3 is TGTGCCAGCAGCCCGGACAGTTCCTACGAGCAGTACTTC.

The chain recombines TRBV9 with TRBJ2-7, with 7 bases lining up with TRBD2. The germline CDR1 and CDR2 sequences are SGDLS and YYNGEE. With V trimmed by 2 bases and J by 2 bases, 1 base remained unmatched. This CDR3 is built from 13 residues. The CDR3 here is CASSVAGAYEQYF. For the CDR3, the DNA is TGTGCCAGCAGCGTGGCGGGGGCCTACGAGCAGTACTTC.

In its sample, this clone was seen a few times. This sample also contains other DNA sequences that code for the same CDR3. This chain uses TRBV19 with TRBJ2-1; no firm D call. This CDR3 region has 13 residues. Germline CDR1 and CDR2: LNHDA and SQIVND (reference sequence). The V end was cut by 6 bases, the J end by 3 bases, with 9 bases between. The CDR3 DNA reads TGTGCCAGTAGGGGCAGATTCTACAATGAGCAGTTCTTC. Its translation: CASRGRFYNEQFF.

The genes are TRBV9 and TRBJ2-3; TRBD1 matches at 9 bases. V dropped 4 bases and J dropped 6; count of bases not matched to a gene: 6. Germline CDR1 is SGDLS and CDR2 is YYNGEE. The CDR3 sequence is 14 residues long. The CDR3, as DNA: TGTGCCAGCAGCACGGGACAGGGATCCGATACGCAGTATTTT. It yields the protein CASSTGQGSDTQYF.

This clone was recorded once. V usage is TRBV30 and J usage is TRBJ2-3; D is undetermined. Per germline, CDR1 GTSNPN and CDR2 SVGIG (reference sequence). This CDR3 comprises 14 residues. V lost 8 bases and J lost 0, with 15 bases in between. CDR3 region: CAGSMKTSTDTQYF. The CDR3 DNA follows: TGTGCCGGTTCAATGAAGACTAGCACAGATACGCAGTATTTT.